This entry lists 6 T cell receptor beta chains sequenced from one sample in a study of T cell responses to AZD1222 COVID-19 vaccine. Using immunoSEQ multiplex PCR, the repertoire was profiled, and TCRdb retains in-frame clones only, with some absent. The sample contains fewer than 95,000 clones, 91% of which appear only once. The material sequenced was peripheral blood, taken 28 days after the second AZD1222 dose. These receptor sequences come from an adult who received the AZD1222 COVID-19 vaccine.

The J gene is TRBJ2-2, the V gene TRBV29-1; tentatively, D is TRBD2 (6 bases). This CDR3 comprises 12 residues. Germline V gene data show CDR1 as SQVTM and CDR2 as ANQGSEA. V lost 5 bases to trimming and J lost 7 bases, with 11 bases between them. CDR3 sequence (DNA): TGCAGCGTTAATGACGGGGGCGGGGAGCTGTTTTTT. It codes for CSVNDGGGELFF.

This clone has just one count. The chain links TRBV12-3 or TRBV12-4 to TRBJ2-7; D is undetermined. This CDR3 contains 13 residues. Trimming removed 4 bases from V and 2 bases from J, with 9 bases in between. CDR3 amino acids: CASSSYGPYEQYF. Written as DNA, the CDR3 is TGTGCCAGCAGTTCGTACGGCCCCTACGAGCAGTACTTC.

The gene calls are TRBV10-2 and TRBJ2-2, with 7 nucleotides matching TRBD2. The CDR3 length is 16 residues. The junction had 12 bases not matched to a gene; V was cut back by 4 bases and J by 7 bases. In germline, CDR1 is WSHSY, CDR2 SAAADI. In DNA form, the CDR3 reads TGCGCCAGCAGTGTGACTAGCCCAGTCCTCGGCGGGGAGCTGTTTTTT. This codes for CASSVTSPVLGGELFF.

J is TRBJ1-5 and V is TRBV19, with 11 bases lining up with TRBD1. Germline V gene lookup returns CDR1 LNHDA and CDR2 SQIVND (reference sequence). Trimming at V came to 1 base and at J to 7 bases, leaving 3 bases not matched to a gene. The CDR3 length is 15 residues. The CDR3 is CASSIGGTGGQPQHF. CDR3 DNA sequence: TGTGCCAGTAGTATAGGAGGGACAGGGGGGCAGCCCCAGCATTTT.

The chain links TRBV9 to TRBJ2-1; 7 bases are shared with TRBD2. Germline V gene data show CDR1 as SGDLS and CDR2 as YYNGEE. V shed 0 bases, J shed 4 bases, and the junction held 7 bases outside the gene matches. The CDR3 runs to 16 residues. The CDR3 region is CASSVVPGEGYNEQFF. The CDR3 bases are TGTGCCAGCAGCGTAGTTCCGGGGGAGGGATACAATGAGCAGTTCTTC.

The chain has TRBV14 and TRBJ2-2; 8 bases agree with TRBD1. CDR1 and CDR2 (germline): SGHDN, FVKESK. This CDR3 contains 18 residues. Losses at the gene ends were 4 bases for V and 1 base for J; bases not matched to a gene: 11. CDR3 bases: TGTGCCAGCAGCCCTATGGGCCTGGGACAGGTGAACACCGGGGAGCTGTTTTTT. Its protein product is CASSPMGLGQVNTGELFF.